This passage covers 24 T cell receptor beta chains from one sample sequenced in a study of T cells in Graves' hyperthyroidism and ophthalmopathy. The source material, RNA transcripts, was used to amplify TCR beta CDR3 regions. TCR CDR3 underwent first-round RT-PCR with the HTBI primer set. MiXCR was run by TCRdb on the multiplex PCR reads, yielding one entry per CDR3 protein. The data show under 550,000 distinct CDR3 sequences, roughly 13% seen once. What was sequenced was blood. Receptors were obtained from a young woman with Graves' hyperthyroidism.

This clonotype has ten or more counts. This chain uses TRBV11-1 with TRBJ2-3; D gene uncertain. The CDR3 has 12 amino acids. The V gene lost 5 bases and the J gene lost 5 bases, with 8 bases spanning the gap. Germline lookup yields CDR1 SGHAT and CDR2 FQDESV (reference sequence). CDR3 coding DNA: TGTGCCAGCAGCCCTGGAATAGATACGCAGTATTTT. This codes for CASSPGIDTQYF. Full variable domain (missing parts from reference TRBV11-1 and TRBJ2-3): EAEVAQSPRYKITEKSQAVAFWCDPISGHATLYWYRQILGQGPELLVQFQDESVVDDSQLPKDRFSAERLKGVDSTLKIQPAELGDSAMYLCASSPGIDTQYFGPGTRLTVL.

This rearrangement joins TRBV20-1 to TRBJ1-1, with 8 bases matching TRBD1. The V gene's germline CDR1 is DFQATT and CDR2 SNEGSKA (reference sequence). The CDR3 sequence is 15 residues long. The V segment lost 0 bases and the J segment 1 base; nucleotides outside the gene matches: 4. CDR3 sequence (DNA): TGCAGTGCTAGAGACCCGGGACAGGCGAACACTGAAGCTTTCTTT. Translation: CSARDPGQANTEAFF.

This clonotype has ten or more counts. The rearrangement uses TRBV7-2 and TRBJ2-3; D is undetermined. The CDR3 extends over 18 amino acids. Trimming stripped 5 bases from V and 0 bases from J, with 21 bases between. CDR1 and CDR2 from the germline V gene are SGHTA and FQGNSA. The CDR3 sequence is CASSLTSLGGPSTDTQYF. The DNA for the CDR3 is TGTGCCAGCAGCCTAACCTCCCTGGGCGGTCCTAGCACAGATACGCAGTATTTT.

This clonotype was observed many times. The rearrangement joins TRBV12-3 or TRBV12-4 to TRBJ1-2; no definite D call. V lost 5 bases and J lost 7, with 17 bases in between. This CDR3 is 14 amino acids long. CDR3 loop: CASSDRRVLLGYTF. The CDR3 nucleotides read TGTGCCAGCAGTGACCGCCGGGTCCTTCTTGGCTACACCTTC.

The rearrangement links TRBV29-1 to TRBJ2-1; unclear D gene. Trimming removed 5 bases from V and 4 bases from J, with 18 bases in between. The CDR3 runs to 15 residues. Per the germline V gene, CDR1 is SQVTM and CDR2 is ANQGSEA. CDR3 amino acids: CSVPSKEPFYNEQFF. The CDR3 nucleotides are TGCAGCGTTCCCTCGAAGGAACCTTTTTACAATGAGCAGTTCTTC.

V gene TRBV5-6 combines with J gene TRBJ1-2; 9 positions agree with TRBD1. V gave up 5 bases and J gave up 4 bases; unmatched junction bases: 6. Germline-derived CDR1 and CDR2 are SGHDT and YYEEEE. CDR3 length: 14 amino acids. The CDR3 spells CASRTGQGTYGYTF. The CDR3, as DNA: TGTGCCAGCAGAACTGGACAGGGGACCTATGGCTACACCTTC.

This clonotype was detected many times. V gene TRBV6-5 combines with J gene TRBJ2-5; D remains unclear. V was shortened by 0 bases and J by 5 bases, with 7 bases between the two germline ends. The germline V gene encodes CDR1 MNHEY and CDR2 SVGAGI. This CDR3 comprises 13 residues. In DNA form, the CDR3 reads TGTGCCAGCAGTTACTCGCCGGCGGAGACCCAGTACTTC. This translates into CASSYSPAETQYF.

In this sample, this clonotype turned up a few times. The chain combines TRBV6-1 with TRBJ2-4, with D perhaps matching TRBD2 (5 bases). Trimming took off 2 bases at V and 6 bases at J, with 20 bases between the two ends. Germline-derived CDR1 and CDR2 are MNHNS and SASEGT. This CDR3 region has 17 residues. In nucleotides, the CDR3 is TGTGCCAGCAGTGAAAGGGAAACGAGGGTTGTCGGAAACATTCAGTACTTC. Amino acids: CASSERETRVVGNIQYF.

A few counts support this clonotype. This rearrangement joins TRBV28 to TRBJ2-6; D gene unclear. The V end was cut by 6 bases, the J end by 1 base, with 7 bases between. CDR3 length equals 14 residues. Per germline, CDR1 MDHEN and CDR2 SYDVKM. This chain's CDR3 is CASSRVSGANVLTF. CDR3 DNA: TGTGCCAGCAGCCGGGTGTCTGGGGCCAACGTCCTGACTTTC.

In this sample, this clonotype turned up a few times. The CDR3 reads CASSLAETLSSNTEAFF. CDR3 in DNA: TGCGCCAGCAGCTTGGCCGAGACCCTCAGCTCAAACACTGAAGCTTTCTTT. This chain connects TRBV5-1 to TRBJ1-1; D ambiguous. V lost 0 bases to trimming and J lost 2 bases, with 17 bases between them. This CDR3 comprises 17 residues. Germline CDR1 reads SGHRS; CDR2 reads YFSETQ.

The genes are TRBV20-1 and TRBJ2-7, with 10 bases fitting TRBD1. Trimming cost V 0 bases and J 0 bases; bases outside gene matches: 5. This CDR3 has 16 amino acids. In germline, CDR1 is DFQATT, CDR2 SNEGSKA (reference sequence). This chain's CDR3 is CSARDFRTGGSYEQYF. The DNA for the CDR3 is TGCAGTGCTAGAGATTTTAGGACAGGGGGCTCCTACGAGCAGTACTTC.

This clonotype was seen ten or more times. The chain carries TRBV7-2 and TRBJ1-6, with D unresolved. Per the germline V gene, CDR1 is SGHTA and CDR2 is FQGNSA. This CDR3 region has 14 residues. Deletions cut 1 base from V and 6 bases from J, with 7 bases between. This chain's CDR3 is CASSLVRANSPLHF. DNA for the CDR3: TGTGCCAGCAGCTTAGTCCGGGCTAATTCACCCCTCCACTTT.

The CDR3 protein is CASSLTPDRVYGYTF. The CDR3 DNA reads TGTGCCAGCAGTTTAACTCCGGACAGGGTTTATGGCTACACCTTC. V is TRBV27 and J is TRBJ1-2; 8 nucleotides line up with TRBD1. The CDR3 runs 15 residues. CDR1 is MNHEY, CDR2 SMNVEV, per germline (reference sequence). The J segment lost 5 bases and the V segment lost 2 bases, leaving 7 bases of the junction unmatched.

This clonotype was counted ten times or more. The V call is TRBV20-1, the J call TRBJ1-5; TRBD1 might be the D (5 bases). This CDR3 spans 15 amino acids. Trimming stripped 0 bases from V and 2 bases from J, with 11 bases between. The germline CDR1 and CDR2 sequences are DFQATT and SNEGSKA (reference sequence). The CDR3 sequence: CSARDHGAGNQPQHF. The CDR3 nucleotides are TGCAGTGCTAGAGATCATGGGGCTGGCAATCAGCCCCAGCATTTT.

This clonotype was picked up many times. The chain uses TRBV6-2 or TRBV6-3 and TRBJ1-5; D might be TRBD1 (5 bases). This CDR3 spans 15 amino acids. The ends were cut back, 8 bases at V and 1 base at J, with 15 bases in the middle. Germline values: CDR1 MNHEY, CDR2 SVGEGT. The CDR3 region has the DNA TGTGCCAGCCGGTTGGACAAGAGAAGCAATCAGCCCCAGCATTTT. It is translated as CASRLDKRSNQPQHF.

This chain links TRBV18 with TRBJ2-1, with D possibly being TRBD2 (6 bases). The CDR3 has 20 residues. Germline CDR1 and CDR2: KGHSH and LQKENI. V lost 3 bases, J lost 3 bases, and 27 bases lay in between. CDR3 coding DNA: TGTGCCAGCTCACCGCCGGCGGGGCCAAAGGGTGGTACGGGCTACAATGAGCAGTTCTTC. The encoded protein is CASSPPAGPKGGTGYNEQFF.

This clonotype occurred a few times. The rearrangement uses TRBV4-3 and TRBJ2-3; the D is unclear. CDR1 is LGHNA, CDR2 YSLEER, per germline. The CDR3 length is 14 residues. V lost 3 bases and J 0 bases, leaving 7 bases between the germline ends. The CDR3 reads CASSHTDSTDTQYF. In DNA form, the CDR3 reads TGCGCCAGCAGCCATACCGACAGCACAGATACGCAGTATTTT.

In this sample, this clonotype turned up many times. The chain recombines TRBV29-1 with TRBJ1-2; TRBD1 is a possible D gene (5 bases). Germline V gene data show CDR1 as SQVTM and CDR2 as ANQGSEA. This CDR3 comprises 14 residues. Trimming left V 4 bases short and J 6 bases short, with 18 bases between. The CDR3 nucleotides are TGCAGCGTTGGCGGCGGGGGGTTTGGGCATGGCTACACCTTC. Translated, it gives CSVGGGGFGHGYTF.

The rearrangement joins TRBV18 to TRBJ1-5; possible D gene TRBD1, 5 bases. This CDR3 comprises 13 residues. Germline loops: CDR1 KGHSH, CDR2 LQKENI. Trimming pared 8 bases from V and 4 bases from J, leaving 12 bases between. The CDR3 loop reads CASQGVANQPQHF. Written as DNA, the CDR3 is TGTGCCAGCCAGGGAGTCGCAAATCAGCCCCAGCATTTT.

This clonotype showed up just a few times. This CDR3 is CASSLAISSGANVLTF. The CDR3 nucleotides are TGCGCCAGCAGCTTGGCCATCAGCTCTGGGGCCAACGTCCTGACTTTC. The chain joins TRBV5-1 to TRBJ2-6; D not certain. The ends were cut back, 0 bases at V and 0 bases at J, with 7 bases in the middle. CDR1 and CDR2 (germline): SGHRS, YFSETQ. The CDR3 extends over 16 amino acids.

The V and J genes are TRBV5-4 and TRBJ2-3; D might be TRBD2 (6 bases). V gave up 2 bases and J gave up 0 bases, with 16 bases separating them. This CDR3 is 17 amino acids long. The germline CDR1 and CDR2 sequences are SGHNT and YYREEE (reference sequence). The DNA for the CDR3 is TGTGCCAGCAGCTTCTCCCTGGGGACTGGCAGCACAGATACGCAGTATTTT. This codes for CASSFSLGTGSTDTQYF.

On this clonotype itself: This may arise from a read error, as a much more abundant clone is one base away. The CDR3 spells CASSGQGKVSGANVRTF. Written as DNA, the CDR3 is TGTGCCAGCAGCGGACAGGGGAAGGTCTCTGGGGCCAACGTCCGGACTTTC. This chain links TRBV12-3 or TRBV12-4 with TRBJ2-6; 9 positions agree with TRBD1. The CDR3 runs 17 residues.

This clonotype was picked up many times. The V gene is TRBV19, the J gene TRBJ2-2; D uncertain. Trimming pared 9 bases from V and 1 base from J, leaving 12 bases between. The CDR3 has 14 amino acids. Germline loops: CDR1 LNHDA, CDR2 SQIVND (reference sequence). DNA for the CDR3: TGTGCCAGCAGCATAGCCGGGAACACCGGGGAGCTGTTTTTT. This gives the protein CASSIAGNTGELFF.

This clonotype has a handful of counts. This rearrangement joins TRBV6-2 or TRBV6-3 to TRBJ2-1; no clear D gene. This CDR3 region has 14 residues. V was cut by 2 bases and J by 2 bases, with 7 bases left in between. Germline-derived CDR1 and CDR2 are MNHEY and SVGEGT. CDR3 amino acids: CASSYPQTYNEQFF. The CDR3 coding sequence is TGTGCCAGCAGTTACCCCCAGACCTACAATGAGCAGTTCTTC.